This T cell receptor (beta chain) stems from a study of cytomegalovirus exposure and HLA in healthy donors. The overall study: A subsequent analysis reported that the roughly 120 validation repertoires were produced on the same platform that had also been used for the 500 to 700 first-cohort repertoires.

Sequencing used immunoSEQ multiplex PCR; TCRdb keeps in-frame clones, though not all of them. The sample contains over 150,000 clones, roughly 91% of which appear only once. The CDR3 sequence is 13 residues long. The ends were cut back, 0 bases at V and 7 bases at J, with 10 bases in the middle. In germline, CDR1 is SGHDT, CDR2 YYEEEE. This clone was observed a handful of times. This clonotype originated in a woman younger than 30 in good health and CMV-seropositive. J is TRBJ1-1 and V is TRBV5-6; perhaps TRBD1 as D (5 bases). Sequenced material: PBMCs. The CDR3 is CASSLGGAHEAFF. DNA for the CDR3: TGTGCCAGCAGCTTGGGCGGGGCCCATGAAGCTTTCTTT.